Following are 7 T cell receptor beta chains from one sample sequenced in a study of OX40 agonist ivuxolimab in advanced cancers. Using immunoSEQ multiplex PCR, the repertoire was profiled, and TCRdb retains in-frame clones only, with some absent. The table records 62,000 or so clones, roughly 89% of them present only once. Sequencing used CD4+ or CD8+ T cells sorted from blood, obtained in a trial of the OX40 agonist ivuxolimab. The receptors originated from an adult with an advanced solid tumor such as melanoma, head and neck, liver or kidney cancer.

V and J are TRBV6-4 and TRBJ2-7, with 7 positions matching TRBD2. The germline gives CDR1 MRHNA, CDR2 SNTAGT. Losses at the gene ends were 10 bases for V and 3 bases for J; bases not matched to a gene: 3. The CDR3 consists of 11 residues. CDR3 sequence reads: CAMGGSYEQYF. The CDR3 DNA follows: TGTGCCATGGGGGGGAGCTACGAGCAGTACTTC.

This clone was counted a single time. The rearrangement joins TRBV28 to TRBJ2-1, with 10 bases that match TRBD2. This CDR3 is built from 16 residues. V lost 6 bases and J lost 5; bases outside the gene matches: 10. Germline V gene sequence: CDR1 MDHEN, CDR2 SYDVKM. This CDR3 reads CASSLAGALQNNEQFF. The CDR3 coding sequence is TGTGCCAGCAGCCTAGCGGGAGCTCTACAAAACAATGAGCAGTTCTTC. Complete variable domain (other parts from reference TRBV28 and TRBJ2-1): DVKVTQSSRYLVKRTGEKVFLECVQDMDHENMFWYRQDPGLGLRLIYFSYDVKMKEKGDIPEGYSVSREKKERFSLILESASTNQTSMYLCASSLAGALQNNEQFFGPGTRLTVL.

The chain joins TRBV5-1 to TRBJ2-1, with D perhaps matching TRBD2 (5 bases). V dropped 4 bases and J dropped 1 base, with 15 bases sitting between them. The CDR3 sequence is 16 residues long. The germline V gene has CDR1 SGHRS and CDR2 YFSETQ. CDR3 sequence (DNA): TGCGCCAGCAGCGCTGGACTGCGAACGTCCTACAATGAGCAGTTCTTC. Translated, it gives CASSAGLRTSYNEQFF.

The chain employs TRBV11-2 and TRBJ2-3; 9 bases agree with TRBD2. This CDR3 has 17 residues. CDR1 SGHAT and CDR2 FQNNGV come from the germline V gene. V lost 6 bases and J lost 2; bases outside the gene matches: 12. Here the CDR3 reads CASSGAGGDPHTDTQYF. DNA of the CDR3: TGTGCCAGCAGTGGGGCGGGAGGGGACCCACACACAGATACGCAGTATTTT. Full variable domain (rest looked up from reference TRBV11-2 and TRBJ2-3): EAGVAQSPRYKIIEKRQSVAFWCNPISGHATLYWYQQILGQGPKLLIQFQNNGVVDDSQLPKDRFSAERLKGVDSTLKIQPAKLEDSAVYLCASSGAGGDPHTDTQYFGPGTRLTVL.

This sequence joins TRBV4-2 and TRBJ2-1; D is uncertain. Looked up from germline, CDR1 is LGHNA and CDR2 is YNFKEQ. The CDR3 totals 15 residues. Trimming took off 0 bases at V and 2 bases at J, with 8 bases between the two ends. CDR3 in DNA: TGTGCCAGCAGCCAAGACCAGCAAACCTACAATGAGCAGTTCTTC. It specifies CASSQDQQTYNEQFF.

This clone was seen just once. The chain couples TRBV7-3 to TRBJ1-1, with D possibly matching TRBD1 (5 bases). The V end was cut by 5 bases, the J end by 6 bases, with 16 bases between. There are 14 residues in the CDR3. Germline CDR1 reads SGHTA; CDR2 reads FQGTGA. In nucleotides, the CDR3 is TGTGCCAGCAGCCTCCTCCCGTGGGACGCTGAAGCTTTCTTT. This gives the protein CASSLLPWDAEAFF.

In DNA form, the CDR3 reads TGTGCCAGCAGCCGACGCCGCATGAACACTGAAGCTTTCTTT. Translated: CASSRRRMNTEAFF. The chain links TRBV11-1 to TRBJ1-1, with no clear D. The CDR3 consists of 14 residues. Germline loops: CDR1 SGHAT, CDR2 FQDESV (reference sequence). Deletions cut 5 bases from V and 0 bases from J, with 10 bases between. The full variable domain, completed using reference TRBV11-1 and TRBJ1-1, is EAEVAQSPRYKITEKSQAVAFWCDPISGHATLYWYRQILGQGPELLVQFQDESVVDDSQLPKDRFSAERLKGVDSTLKIQPAELGDSAMYLCASSRRRMNTEAFFGQGTRLTVV.